This T cell receptor beta chain was recorded in a study of cytomegalovirus exposure and HLA in healthy donors. The PCR ran on 60 Vbeta and 13 Jbeta primers. Using immunoSEQ multiplex PCR, the repertoire was profiled, and TCRdb retains in-frame clones only, with some absent. The repertoire holds 100,000 to 120,000 clones, with 82% as singletons. Trimming removed 2 bases from V and 1 base from J, with 11 bases in between. The CDR3 is 15 amino acids. Germline-derived CDR1 and CDR2 are SGHNT and YENEEA. The sample comprised PBMCs. The gene calls are TRBV11-3 and TRBJ1-2; D possibly corresponds to TRBD1 (6 bases). The sequence was obtained from a woman aged 18-35 years in good health and CMV-seronegative. CDR3 sequence reads: CASSLRQGLNYGYTF. The CDR3 nucleotides are TGTGCCAGCAGCTTAAGGCAGGGGCTTAACTATGGCTACACCTTC.